This section outlines one TCR beta chain sequence together with its context. Its antigen is as yet unknown. The sample comes from a study of blood T cells in healthy people across ages. This CDR3 is 17 amino acids long. V was pared by 1 base and J by 4 bases, with 10 bases of the junction left unmatched. Per germline, CDR1 MGHRA and CDR2 YSYEKL. Total RNA, at least 6 micrograms per sample, came from PBMCs. A sample-barcoded 5' primer and a J-beta primer mix were used in a second PCR of roughly 7 to 11 cycles. Any given sample supplied a minimum of 2.5 million CDR3-containing paired-end reads. TCRdb reanalysed the 5' RACE reads using MiXCR and keeps one entry per CDR3 protein. The data hold roughly 1.5 million distinct CDR3 sequences, with less than 45% observed a single time. Study observations and caveats: Expanded clonotype changes were possibly confounded by unknown donor CMV status. Without sorted subsets, naive and antigen-experienced compartments could not be conclusively compared.

Sequencing was done on a sample of blood. The clonotype was recovered from a young woman in good health. The chain combines TRBV4-1 with TRBJ2-1; TRBD2 matches at 7 bases. The CDR3 nucleotides are TGCGCCAGCAGCCAAGTATCGAGCGGGGAGAGGTACAATGAGCAGTTCTTC. Translation: CASSQVSSGERYNEQFF.